The next 29 T cell receptor beta chains were all read from a single sample in a study of vaccination effects on CD4 cells after COVID-19. Their antigens are not known. Investigators separated out CD4+ T cells once around nine days of culture had passed. Two-dose BNT162b2 or mRNA-1273 vaccination was given to participants. Method: immunoSEQ multiplex PCR; TCRdb's copy keeps in-frame clones and lacks some. The sample includes roughly 30,000 clones, around two thirds of them seen just once. Here the sequenced sample was CD4+ T cells from PBMCs cultured without peptide, taken after COVID-19 vaccination. The receptors here all came from a human donor who received a COVID-19 vaccine.

This clone was found once. This rearrangement joins TRBV18 to TRBJ2-5, with 8 bases identical to TRBD2. This CDR3 has 19 residues. V dropped 2 bases and J dropped 2; count of bases not matched to a gene: 16. Germline values: CDR1 KGHSH, CDR2 LQKENI. The CDR3 protein is CASSPLSWSRGATQETQYF. For the CDR3, the DNA is TGTGCCAGCTCACCATTATCATGGTCGCGGGGGGCCACGCAAGAGACCCAGTACTTC. Looking up the rest from reference TRBV18 and TRBJ2-5 gives the full variable domain: NAGVMQNPRHLVRRRGQEARLRCSPMKGHSHVYWYRQLPEEGLKFMVYLQKENIIDESGMPKERFSAEFPKEGPSILRIQQVVRGDSAAYFCASSPLSWSRGATQETQYFGPGTRLLVL.

The chain links TRBV18 to TRBJ2-7; D is perhaps TRBD1 or TRBD2 (6 bases each). Germline values: CDR1 KGHSH, CDR2 LQKENI. CDR3 size: 15 residues. With 3 bases removed from V and 5 bases from J, the gap between germline ends came to 17 bases. CDR3 sequence: CASSPGGRIGNEQYF. In DNA, the CDR3 is TGTGCCAGCTCACCGGGGGGCCGTATAGGGAACGAGCAGTACTTC.

The chain is built from TRBV5-4 and TRBJ2-7; 7 positions match TRBD1. V was clipped by 4 bases and J by 6 bases; unmatched bases: 4. Looked up from germline, CDR1 is SGHNT and CDR2 is YYREEE (reference sequence). This CDR3 is 12 amino acids long. CDR3 region: CASSDRVGEQYF. CDR3 coding DNA: TGTGCCAGCAGCGACAGGGTTGGCGAGCAGTACTTC. The full variable domain, its missing parts supplied by reference TRBV5-4 and TRBJ2-7, is ETGVTQSPTHLIKTRGQQVTLRCSSQSGHNTVSWYQQALGQGPQFIFQYYREEENGRGNFPPRFSGLQFPNYSSELNVNALELDDSALYLCASSDRVGEQYFGPGTRLTVT.

DNA for the CDR3: TGTGCCAGCTCACCGGCAGACAGGACCTATGGCTACACCTTC. Protein sequence: CASSPADRTYGYTF. V usage is TRBV18 and J usage is TRBJ1-2; tentatively, D is TRBD1 (6 bases). Germline V gene data show CDR1 as KGHSH and CDR2 as LQKENI. Trimming pared 3 bases from V and 4 bases from J, leaving 12 bases between. The CDR3 has 14 residues.

The J gene is TRBJ2-7, the V gene TRBV6-2 or TRBV6-3; D unclear. In germline, CDR1 is MNHEY, CDR2 SVGEGT. Trimming removed 3 bases at V and 2 bases at J, with 14 bases between. CDR3 length: 15 residues. The DNA for the CDR3 is TGTGCCAGCAGTTATCTCCGGCTGTTCCCCTACGAGCAGTACTTC. Protein product: CASSYLRLFPYEQYF.

The chain is built from TRBV19 and TRBJ1-5; a weak D match, TRBD1 (6 bases). This CDR3 contains 16 residues. Germline V CDR1 and CDR2: LNHDA, SQIVND (reference sequence). With 4 bases removed from V and 4 bases from J, the gap between germline ends came to 17 bases. CDR3 in amino acids: CASSTTWGPGNQPQHF. In DNA form, the CDR3 reads TGTGCCAGTAGTACGACCTGGGGGCCCGGAAATCAGCCCCAGCATTTT.

The rearrangement links TRBV5-1 to TRBJ1-1; D uncertain. The CDR3 contains 13 residues. The ends were cut back, 4 bases at V and 3 bases at J, with 10 bases in the middle. Per germline, CDR1 SGHRS and CDR2 YFSETQ. The CDR3 sequence is CASSARRDTEAFF. The CDR3 DNA reads as TGCGCCAGCAGCGCCCGGAGGGACACTGAAGCTTTCTTT.

The rearrangement joins TRBV6-2 or TRBV6-3 to TRBJ1-2; perhaps TRBD1 as D (6 bases). CDR1 is MNHEY, CDR2 SVGEGT, per germline. V shed 2 bases and J shed 7 bases, with 11 bases lying between them. The CDR3 extends over 13 amino acids. DNA for the CDR3: TGTGCCAGCAGTTACGTCACAGGGTCTGGCTACACCTTC. This gives the protein CASSYVTGSGYTF.

The rearrangement links TRBV4-3 to TRBJ2-1, with a possible D match to TRBD2 (6 bases). V was clipped by 1 base and J by 8 bases, with 9 bases between them. CDR1 is LGHNA and CDR2 is YSLEER in the germline V gene. The CDR3 extends over 13 amino acids. CDR3 region: CASSQAWGDEQFF. The CDR3 DNA reads TGCGCCAGCAGCCAAGCCTGGGGGGATGAGCAGTTCTTC.

V usage is TRBV18 and J usage is TRBJ2-7; 12 positions match TRBD2. CDR3 length equals 15 residues. Per the germline V gene, CDR1 is KGHSH and CDR2 is LQKENI. The trim removed 2 bases at V and 5 bases at J, leaving 4 bases unmatched. CDR3 protein: CASSPLGLAGNEQYF. The CDR3 region has the DNA TGTGCCAGCTCACCATTAGGACTAGCGGGAAACGAGCAGTACTTC.

The chain has TRBV15 and TRBJ2-7; D is possibly TRBD2 (6 bases). CDR1 and CDR2 (germline): LNHNV, YYDKDF (reference sequence). V shed 0 bases and J shed 1 base, with 10 bases lying between them. The CDR3 contains 15 residues. CDR3 sequence reads: CATSRDRESSYEQYF. The CDR3 DNA reads as TGTGCCACCAGCAGAGATCGGGAGTCTTCCTACGAGCAGTACTTC. The complete variable domain, with remaining parts taken from reference TRBV15 and TRBJ2-7, reads DAMVIQNPRYQVTQFGKPVTLSCSQTLNHNVMYWYQQKSSQAPKLLFHYYDKDFNNEADTPDNFQSRRPNTSFCFLDIRSPGLGDTAMYLCATSRDRESSYEQYFGPGTRLTVT.

V is TRBV5-1 and J is TRBJ1-2; D gene uncertain. V was trimmed by 3 bases and J by 0 bases, leaving 6 bases between them. This CDR3 has 13 residues. The V gene's germline CDR1 is SGHRS and CDR2 YFSETQ. Here the CDR3 reads CASSSAANYGYTF. The CDR3 region has the DNA TGCGCCAGCAGCTCAGCCGCTAACTATGGCTACACCTTC.

With regard to this clone: A junction boundary mismatches the germline segment, possibly from a read error. The chain couples TRBV7-7 to TRBJ2-3; 8 positions agree with TRBD2. This CDR3 region has 16 residues. Germline V gives CDR1 SSHAT, CDR2 FNYEAQ (reference sequence). CDR3 residues: CASSPAAGGGTDTQYF. In nucleotides, the CDR3 is TGTGCTAGCAGCCCCGCCGCGGGAGGAGGCACAGATACGCAGTATTTT.

This clone appeared once. The rearrangement links TRBV27 to TRBJ1-6, with TRBD1 as a possible D gene (6 bases). The CDR3 loop spans 15 amino acids. Germline V gene lookup returns CDR1 MNHEY and CDR2 SMNVEV (reference sequence). V gave up 4 bases and J gave up 4 bases, with 11 bases separating them. CDR3 loop: CASSSLQGYNSPLHF. CDR3 bases: TGTGCCAGCAGTTCTTTACAGGGTTATAATTCACCCCTCCACTTT.

The genes are TRBV2 and TRBJ2-3; D is perhaps TRBD2 (5 bases). Germline lookup yields CDR1 SNHLY and CDR2 FYNNEI. The CDR3 is made up of 12 amino acids. Trimming cost V 10 bases and J 4 bases, with 12 bases left between them. In DNA form, the CDR3 reads TGTGCCACCTCCCTGGGAGCAGATACGCAGTATTTT. Translating gives CATSLGADTQYF. Using reference TRBV2 and TRBJ2-3 for the parts outside the CDR3, the full variable domain is EPEVTQTPSHQVTQMGQEVILRCVPISNHLYFYWYRQILGQKVEFLVSFYNNEISEKSEIFDDQFSVERPDGSNFTLKIRSTKLEDSAMYFCATSLGADTQYFGPGTRLTVL.

This clone turned up a few times. The rearrangement links TRBV7-9 to TRBJ1-2; 12 positions match TRBD1. V lost 0 bases, J lost 4 bases, and 3 bases stayed unmatched. The germline CDR1 and CDR2 sequences are SEHNR and FQNEAQ (reference sequence). CDR3 size: 16 residues. In DNA form, the CDR3 reads TGTGCCAGCAGCTTAGCGGGACAGGGGGCATTCTATGGCTACACCTTC. Protein sequence: CASSLAGQGAFYGYTF.

The rearrangement links TRBV6-5 to TRBJ2-7, with D possibly being TRBD1 or TRBD2 (6 bases each). Per the germline V gene, CDR1 is MNHEY and CDR2 is SVGAGI. CDR3 length: 16 residues. V was shortened by 4 bases and J by 4 bases, with 20 bases between the two germline ends. DNA for the CDR3: TGTGCCAGCAGTTTGGTGGCCCGAGGGGGGTTTTACGAGCAGTACTTC. It is translated as CASSLVARGGFYEQYF.

V and J are TRBV5-4 and TRBJ2-2; 7 bases map to TRBD1. The V gene end was trimmed by 3 bases and the J gene end by 1 base; junction bases not matched to a gene: 3. CDR1 SGHNT and CDR2 YYREEE come from the germline V gene (reference sequence). CDR3 length: 15 residues. The DNA of the CDR3 is TGTGCCAGCAGCTCTCGGACAGGGAACACCGGGGAGCTGTTTTTT. This translates into CASSSRTGNTGELFF.

The rearrangement uses TRBV27 and TRBJ1-2, with 12 bases aligning to TRBD1. The CDR3 totals 17 residues. Germline V gene data show CDR1 as MNHEY and CDR2 as SMNVEV (reference sequence). V trimming: 0 bases; J trimming: 4 bases; junction bases outside the gene matches: 6. CDR3 residues: CASSLSWGQGAGYGYTF. For the CDR3, the DNA is TGTGCCAGCAGTTTATCGTGGGGACAGGGGGCGGGCTATGGCTACACCTTC.

The CDR3 nucleotides are TGTGCCAGCAGTGAACGGGCCCGACAAGAGACCCAGTACTTC. It yields the protein CASSERARQETQYF. The rearrangement uses TRBV6-1 and TRBJ2-5; D unresolved. This CDR3 region has 14 residues. Trimming took off 2 bases at V and 2 bases at J, with 9 bases between the two ends. Germline V gene sequence: CDR1 MNHNS, CDR2 SASEGT.

V gene TRBV25-1 combines with J gene TRBJ2-1; tentatively, D is TRBD2 (6 bases). V was pared by 8 bases and J by 3 bases, with 14 bases between. CDR3 length equals 14 residues. CDR1 and CDR2 from the germline V gene are MGHDK and SYGVNS. CDR3 coding DNA: TGTGCCAGCTCAACTAGCTGGAACTACAATGAGCAGTTCTTC. The encoded protein is CASSTSWNYNEQFF.

V and J are TRBV30 and TRBJ2-1, with D perhaps assigned TRBD1 or TRBD2 (7 bases each). The CDR3 sequence is 14 residues long. Trimming removed 2 bases from V and 5 bases from J, with 13 bases in between. From germline, CDR1 is GTSNPN and CDR2 SVGIG (reference sequence). The CDR3 nucleotides read TGTGCCTGGAGTAGGGGGCTAGCGGACAATGAGCAGTTCTTC. It encodes CAWSRGLADNEQFF.

The chain is built from TRBV30 and TRBJ1-1; D gene uncertain. Germline V gene sequence: CDR1 GTSNPN, CDR2 SVGIG (reference sequence). The V end was cut by 0 bases, the J end by 11 bases, with 19 bases between. The CDR3 covers 14 residues. The CDR3 loop is CAWSVKRAGRRAFF. In nucleotides, the CDR3 is TGTGCCTGGAGTGTAAAAAGGGCGGGCCGGCGGGCTTTCTTT.

V is TRBV25-1 and J is TRBJ2-1, with 12 positions matching TRBD2. Trimming at V came to 7 bases and at J to 6 bases, leaving 4 bases not matched to a gene. The CDR3 is 14 residues long. From germline, CDR1 is MGHDK and CDR2 SYGVNS. CDR3 nucleotides: TGTGCCAGCAACCTAGCGGGGGGGGGCAATGAGCAGTTCTTC. It translates to CASNLAGGGNEQFF. The complete variable domain, with remaining parts taken from reference TRBV25-1 and TRBJ2-1, reads EADIYQTPRYLVIGTGKKITLECSQTMGHDKMYWYQQDPGMELHLIHYSYGVNSTEKGDLSSESTVSRIRTEHFPLTLESARPSHTSQYLCASNLAGGGNEQFFGPGTRLTVL.

The rearrangement joins TRBV18 to TRBJ1-1; no clear D gene. This CDR3 has 16 residues. Trimming cost V 2 bases and J 0 bases, with 13 bases left between them. Germline V gene sequence: CDR1 KGHSH, CDR2 LQKENI. Written as DNA, the CDR3 is TGTGCCAGCTCACCAAGGGTAGCCAGCCTGAACACTGAAGCTTTCTTT. This encodes CASSPRVASLNTEAFF.

CDR3 DNA sequence: TGTGCCAGCAGTGAATATCTCGGGGCTGGCTACACCTTC. Its translation is CASSEYLGAGYTF. The chain uses TRBV25-1 and TRBJ1-2; D is perhaps TRBD1 (5 bases). The length of the CDR3 is 13 residues. Germline values: CDR1 MGHDK, CDR2 SYGVNS. V shed 0 bases and J shed 7 bases, with 9 bases lying between them.

The chain employs TRBV19 and TRBJ2-2; 14 nucleotides align to TRBD2. CDR1 is LNHDA, CDR2 SQIVND, per germline (reference sequence). There are 16 residues in the CDR3. The J segment lost 7 bases and the V segment lost 7 bases, leaving 8 bases of the junction unmatched. This CDR3 reads CASMGTSGRLGGELFF. Here the CDR3 DNA reads TGTGCCAGTATGGGGACTAGCGGGAGACTGGGCGGGGAGCTGTTTTTT.

The chain recombines TRBV28 with TRBJ2-7; 8 bases are a match to TRBD2. The CDR3 spans 16 residues. V trimming: 7 bases; J trimming: 3 bases; junction bases outside the gene matches: 14. In germline, CDR1 is MDHEN, CDR2 SYDVKM. CDR3 sequence: CASTREGWTQDYEQYF. The CDR3 bases are TGTGCCAGCACCCGGGAGGGGTGGACTCAGGACTACGAGCAGTACTTC.

V gene TRBV2 combines with J gene TRBJ1-1; weak D call: TRBD1 (6 bases). Trimming took 5 bases from V and 3 from J, leaving 13 bases between them. Germline V gives CDR1 SNHLY, CDR2 FYNNEI. The CDR3 loop spans 14 amino acids. The CDR3 nucleotides read TGTGCCAGCAGTATGGGGGGCTTCTACACTGAAGCTTTCTTT. Encoded protein: CASSMGGFYTEAFF.